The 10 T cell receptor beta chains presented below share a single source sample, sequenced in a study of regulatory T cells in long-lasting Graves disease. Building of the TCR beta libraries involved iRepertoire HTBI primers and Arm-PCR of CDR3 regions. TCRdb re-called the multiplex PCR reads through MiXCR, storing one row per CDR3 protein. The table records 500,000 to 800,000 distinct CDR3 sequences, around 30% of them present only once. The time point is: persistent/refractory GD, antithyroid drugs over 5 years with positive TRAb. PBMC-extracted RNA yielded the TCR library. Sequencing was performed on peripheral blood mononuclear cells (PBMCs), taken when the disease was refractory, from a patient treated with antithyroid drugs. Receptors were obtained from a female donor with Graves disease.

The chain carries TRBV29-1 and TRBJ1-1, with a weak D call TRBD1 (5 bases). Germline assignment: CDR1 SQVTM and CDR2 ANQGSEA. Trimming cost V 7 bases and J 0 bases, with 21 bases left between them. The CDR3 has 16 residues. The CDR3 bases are TGCAGCGCCCGGGGCCAACCGGACCGAATGAACACTGAAGCTTTCTTT. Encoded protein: CSARGQPDRMNTEAFF.

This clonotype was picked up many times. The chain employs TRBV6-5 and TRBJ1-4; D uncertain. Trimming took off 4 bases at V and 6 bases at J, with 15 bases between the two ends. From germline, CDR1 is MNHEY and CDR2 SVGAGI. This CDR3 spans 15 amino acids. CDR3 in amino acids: CASSLTPIGDEKLFF. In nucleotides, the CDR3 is TGTGCCAGCAGTTTAACACCGATTGGGGATGAAAAACTGTTTTTT.

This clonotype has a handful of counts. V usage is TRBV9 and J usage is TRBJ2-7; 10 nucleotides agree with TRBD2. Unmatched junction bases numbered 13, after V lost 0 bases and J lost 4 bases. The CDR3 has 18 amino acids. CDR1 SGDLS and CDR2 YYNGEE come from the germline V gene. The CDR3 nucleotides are TGTGCCAGCAGCGTAGACCCAGCGGGAGGGCCCAGGGGGTACGAGCAGTACTTC. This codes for CASSVDPAGGPRGYEQYF.

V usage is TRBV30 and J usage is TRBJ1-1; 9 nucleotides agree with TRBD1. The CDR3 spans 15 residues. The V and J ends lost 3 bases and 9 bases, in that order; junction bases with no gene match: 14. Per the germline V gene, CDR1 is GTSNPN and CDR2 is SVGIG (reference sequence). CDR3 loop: CAWSVPLYRGRQAFF. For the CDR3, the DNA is TGTGCCTGGAGCGTTCCTCTCTACAGGGGGCGGCAAGCTTTCTTT.

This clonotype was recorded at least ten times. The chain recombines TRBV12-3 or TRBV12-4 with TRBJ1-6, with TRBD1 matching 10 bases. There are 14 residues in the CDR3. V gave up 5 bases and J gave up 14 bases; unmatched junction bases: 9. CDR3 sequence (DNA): TGTGCCAGCAGTCCGACAGGGGGCGCCGAGGCCCTCCACTTT. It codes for CASSPTGGAEALHF.

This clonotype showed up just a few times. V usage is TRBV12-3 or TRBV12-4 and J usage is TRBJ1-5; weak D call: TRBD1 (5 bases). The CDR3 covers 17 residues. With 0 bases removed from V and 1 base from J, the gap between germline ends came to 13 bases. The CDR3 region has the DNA TGTGCCAGCAGTTTAGCGCTTGGGGGATGGAGCAATCAGCCCCAGCATTTT. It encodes CASSLALGGWSNQPQHF.

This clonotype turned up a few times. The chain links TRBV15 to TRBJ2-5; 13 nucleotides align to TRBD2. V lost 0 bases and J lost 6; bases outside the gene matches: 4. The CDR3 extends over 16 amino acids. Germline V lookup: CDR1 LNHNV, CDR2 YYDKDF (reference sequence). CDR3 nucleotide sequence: TGTGCCACCAGCAGAGAACGGACTAGCGGGAGCAAGACCCAGTACTTC. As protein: CATSRERTSGSKTQYF.

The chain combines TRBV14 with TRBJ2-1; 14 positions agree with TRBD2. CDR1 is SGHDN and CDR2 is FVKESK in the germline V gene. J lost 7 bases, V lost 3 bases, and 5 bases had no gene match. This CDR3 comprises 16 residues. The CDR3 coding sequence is TGTGCCAGCAGCCAGTTGACTAGCGGGAGGGTAAATGAGCAGTTCTTC. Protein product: CASSQLTSGRVNEQFF.

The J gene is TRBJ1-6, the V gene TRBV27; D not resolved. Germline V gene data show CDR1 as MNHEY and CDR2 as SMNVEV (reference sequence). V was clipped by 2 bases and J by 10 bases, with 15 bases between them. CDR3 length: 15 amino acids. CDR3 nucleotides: TGTGCCAGCAGTTTAGCTTTTCGGGCCGGGTCACCCCTCCACTTT. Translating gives CASSLAFRAGSPLHF.

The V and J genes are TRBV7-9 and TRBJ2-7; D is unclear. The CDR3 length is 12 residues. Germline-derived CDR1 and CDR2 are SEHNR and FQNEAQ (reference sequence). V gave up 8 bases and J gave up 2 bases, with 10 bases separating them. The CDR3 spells CASCSIAYEQYF. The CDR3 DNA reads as TGTGCCAGCTGTTCCATCGCCTACGAGCAGTACTTC.